This is a list of T cell receptor beta chains from one sample in a study of T cells in Graves' hyperthyroidism and ophthalmopathy. Using its own MiXCR run on the multiplex PCR reads, TCRdb lists one record per CDR3 protein. The repertoire holds about 840,000 distinct CDR3 sequences, with around 38% as singletons. Sequenced input: blood. Receptors originate from a young man with Graves' hyperthyroidism. The CDR3 runs from the conserved cysteine through the conserved F or W. D genes are given only for firm matches. Clone size is given for some rows only: seen once, a few or many times, or a class if the clone is expanded.

J gene: TRBJ2-2; V gene: TRBV7-9; clone size: -; D gene: TRBD1; CDR3 protein: CASRPGTGAGTGELFF; CDR3 DNA: TGTGCCAGCAGACCCGGGACAGGGGCTGGCACCGGGGAGCTGTTTTTT
J gene: TRBJ1-1; V gene: TRBV4-3; clone size: few; D gene: -; CDR3 protein: CASSPGGPTEAFF; CDR3 DNA: TGCGCCAGCAGCCCGGGTGGCCCCACTGAAGCTTTCTTT
J gene: TRBJ2-7; V gene: TRBV7-3; clone size: -; D gene: -; CDR3 protein: CASSLTRFGARLYEQYF; CDR3 DNA: TGTGCCAGCAGCTTAACGCGATTCGGGGCTAGACTCTACGAGCAGTACTTC
J gene: TRBJ2-5; V gene: TRBV7-8; clone size: -; D gene: TRBD1; CDR3 protein: CASSHPDGTGQETQYF; CDR3 DNA: TGTGCCAGCAGCCACCCCGATGGGACAGGTCAAGAGACCCAGTACTTC
J gene: TRBJ2-5; V gene: TRBV4-1; clone size: few; D gene: TRBD2; CDR3 protein: CASSQQGTSVETQYF; CDR3 DNA: TGCGCCAGCAGCCAACAAGGGACTAGCGTGGAGACCCAGTACTTC
J gene: TRBJ1-4; V gene: TRBV15; clone size: -; D gene: TRBD1; CDR3 protein: CATSTGTTGGEKLFF; CDR3 DNA: TGTGCCACCAGCACAGGGACGACAGGGGGTGAAAAACTGTTTTTT
J gene: TRBJ2-7; V gene: TRBV6-5; clone size: -; D gene: -; CDR3 protein: CASSYSSGLWEQYF; CDR3 DNA: TGTGCCAGCAGTTACTCGAGCGGCCTCTGGGAGCAGTACTTC
J gene: TRBJ2-2; V gene: TRBV20-1; clone size: -; D gene: TRBD2; CDR3 protein: CSARSGSRSGELFF; CDR3 DNA: TGCAGTGCACGGAGCGGGAGTCGAAGCGGGGAGCTGTTTTTT
J gene: TRBJ1-6; V gene: TRBV12-3/TRBV12-4; clone size: few; D gene: -; CDR3 protein: CASSPGGEGSPLHF; CDR3 DNA: TGTGCCAGCAGCCCGGGGGGTGAGGGTTCACCCCTCCACTTT
J gene: TRBJ2-1; V gene: TRBV6-4; clone size: few; D gene: -; CDR3 protein: CASSDPNDPYNEQFF; CDR3 DNA: TGTGCCAGCAGTGACCCCAATGACCCCTACAATGAGCAGTTCTTC
J gene: TRBJ2-5; V gene: TRBV7-8; clone size: few; D gene: -; CDR3 protein: CASSLFTAQETQYF; CDR3 DNA: TGTGCCAGCAGCTTATTCACGGCCCAAGAGACCCAGTACTTC
J gene: TRBJ2-7; V gene: TRBV9; clone size: -; D gene: -; CDR3 protein: CASSVSGEMDEQYF; CDR3 DNA: TGTGCCAGCAGCGTTAGCGGAGAGATGGACGAGCAGTACTTC
J gene: TRBJ1-1; V gene: TRBV15; clone size: many; D gene: -; CDR3 protein: CATSRLQDASSEAFF; CDR3 DNA: TGTGCCACCAGCAGATTACAGGACGCGTCCTCTGAAGCTTTCTTT
J gene: TRBJ2-7; V gene: TRBV7-9; clone size: -; D gene: -; CDR3 protein: CASSMERHEQYF; CDR3 DNA: TGTGCCAGCAGTATGGAGAGGCACGAGCAGTACTTC
J gene: TRBJ1-2; V gene: TRBV10-3; clone size: -; D gene: -; CDR3 protein: CAISGQTGGYGYTF; CDR3 DNA: TGTGCCATCAGTGGACAGACGGGAGGCTATGGCTACACCTTC
J gene: TRBJ2-7; V gene: TRBV7-9; clone size: -; D gene: -; CDR3 protein: CASGRNIIDEQYF; CDR3 DNA: TGTGCCAGCGGAAGGAACATTATCGACGAGCAGTACTTC
J gene: TRBJ1-1; V gene: TRBV13; clone size: few; D gene: TRBD1; CDR3 protein: CASSLVVDREHEAFF; CDR3 DNA: TGTGCCAGCAGCTTAGTGGTTGACAGGGAGCATGAAGCTTTCTTT
J gene: TRBJ1-2; V gene: TRBV10-3; clone size: many; D gene: TRBD1; CDR3 protein: CAISGHGTEAGYTF; CDR3 DNA: TGTGCCATCAGTGGACACGGGACAGAGGCTGGCTACACCTTC
J gene: TRBJ2-7; V gene: TRBV12-3/TRBV12-4; clone size: -; D gene: -; CDR3 protein: CASSPAGRAGQYF; CDR3 DNA: TGTGCCAGCAGCCCCGCGGGACGGGCAGGGCAGTACTTC
J gene: TRBJ2-5; V gene: TRBV29-1; clone size: -; D gene: TRBD2; CDR3 protein: CSVEAGGPETQYF; CDR3 DNA: TGCAGCGTTGAGGCGGGAGGGCCGGAGACCCAGTACTTC
J gene: TRBJ1-2; V gene: TRBV9; clone size: -; D gene: -; CDR3 protein: CASSQADSLPNYGYTF; CDR3 DNA: TGTGCCAGCAGCCAAGCAGACAGCCTACCGAACTATGGCTACACCTTC
J gene: TRBJ2-7; V gene: TRBV19; clone size: -; D gene: TRBD1; CDR3 protein: CASSIDGTGSTYEQYF; CDR3 DNA: TGTGCCAGTAGTATAGACGGGACAGGATCAACCTACGAGCAGTACTTC
J gene: TRBJ2-7; V gene: TRBV4-1; clone size: few; D gene: -; CDR3 protein: CASSRLPALGNEQYF; CDR3 DNA: TGCGCCAGCAGCCGCCTCCCTGCTTTGGGGAACGAGCAGTACTTC
J gene: TRBJ2-7; V gene: TRBV20-1; clone size: -; D gene: TRBD2; CDR3 protein: CSGEDGTRSYEQYF; CDR3 DNA: TGCAGTGGCGAGGATGGGACTAGGTCTTACGAGCAGTACTTC
J gene: TRBJ1-1; V gene: TRBV9; clone size: few; D gene: TRBD1; CDR3 protein: CASSATGGSNTEAFF; CDR3 DNA: TGTGCCAGCAGCGCGACAGGGGGCTCGAACACTGAAGCTTTCTTT
J gene: TRBJ2-2; V gene: TRBV13; clone size: -; D gene: TRBD1; CDR3 protein: CASSRGTGGRIGELFF; CDR3 DNA: TGTGCCAGCAGCCGGGGGACAGGGGGCAGGATCGGGGAGCTGTTTTTT
J gene: TRBJ2-5; V gene: TRBV7-2; clone size: many; D gene: -; CDR3 protein: CASSYRGETQYF; CDR3 DNA: TGTGCCAGCAGCTACCGGGGGGAGACCCAGTACTTC
J gene: TRBJ2-5; V gene: TRBV11-2; clone size: -; D gene: TRBD1; CDR3 protein: CASSLERRTGETRYF; CDR3 DNA: TGTGCCAGCAGCTTAGAGAGAAGGACAGGGGAGACCCGGTACTTC
J gene: TRBJ1-6; V gene: TRBV25-1; clone size: many; D gene: TRBD1; CDR3 protein: CASSRDRGFSPLHF; CDR3 DNA: TGTGCCAGCAGCCGGGACAGGGGCTTCTCACCCCTCCACTTT
J gene: TRBJ1-1; V gene: TRBV28; clone size: -; D gene: TRBD1; CDR3 protein: CASRTGTYWAFF; CDR3 DNA: TGTGCCAGCAGGACAGGGACCTATTGGGCTTTCTTT